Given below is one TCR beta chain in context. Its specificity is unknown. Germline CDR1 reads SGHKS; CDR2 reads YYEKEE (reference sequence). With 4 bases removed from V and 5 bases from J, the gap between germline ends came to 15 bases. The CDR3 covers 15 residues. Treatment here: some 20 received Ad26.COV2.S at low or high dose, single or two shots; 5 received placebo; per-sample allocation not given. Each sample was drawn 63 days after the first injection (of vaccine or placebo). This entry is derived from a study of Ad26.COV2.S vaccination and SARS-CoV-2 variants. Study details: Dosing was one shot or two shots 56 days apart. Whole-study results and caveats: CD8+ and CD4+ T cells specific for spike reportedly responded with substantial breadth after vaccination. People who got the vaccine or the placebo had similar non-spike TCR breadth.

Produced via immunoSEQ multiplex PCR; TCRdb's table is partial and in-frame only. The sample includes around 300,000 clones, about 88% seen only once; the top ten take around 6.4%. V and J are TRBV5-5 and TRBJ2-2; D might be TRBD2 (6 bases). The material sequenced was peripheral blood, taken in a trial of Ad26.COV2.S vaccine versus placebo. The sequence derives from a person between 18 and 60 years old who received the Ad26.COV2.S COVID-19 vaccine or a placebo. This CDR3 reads CASSLDTRGTGELFF. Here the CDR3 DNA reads TGTGCCAGCAGCCTCGACACCCGGGGGACCGGGGAGCTGTTTTTT. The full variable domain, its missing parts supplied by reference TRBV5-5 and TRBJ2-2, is DAGVTQSPTHLIKTRGQQVTLRCSPISGHKSVSWYQQVLGQGPQFIFQYYEKEERGRGNFPDRFSARQFPNYSSELNVNALLLGDSALYLCASSLDTRGTGELFFGEGSRLTVL.